A selection of T cell receptor beta chains follows, all from one sample in a study of early T cells in non-severe SARS-CoV-2 infection. One entry per CDR3 protein, called by TCRdb with MiXCR from the 5' RACE reads. The data show tens of thousands of distinct CDR3 sequences, 5% to 7% seen once. Sequencing input: whole blood. These receptors came from an adult who was a healthcare worker with PCR-confirmed SARS-CoV-2 infection or an uninfected control (not recorded which). Both conserved end residues are part of each CDR3. The D gene is left open where the match is weak. Rows give clone size only sometimes, using once, few, many, or a class for an expanded clone.

abundance,v_gene,d_gene,j_gene,CDR3aa,CDR3nt
few,TRBV6-6,.,TRBJ2-5,CASSYSSIFSRITPRQETQYF,TGTGCCAGCAGTTACTCGAGCATTTTTTCACGGATCACACCCAGACAAGAGACCCAGTACTTC
few,TRBV5-1,.,TRBJ1-6,CASSGNARGPNSPLHF,TGCGCCAGCAGCGGAAATGCCAGGGGCCCGAATTCACCCCTCCACTTT
many,TRBV2,.,TRBJ1-5,CASSGGNGNQPQHF,TGTGCCAGCAGTGGGGGAAATGGCAATCAGCCCCAGCATTTT
many,TRBV7-9,.,TRBJ1-5,CASSLDGGPDQPQHF,TGTGCCAGCAGCTTAGACGGAGGGCCTGATCAGCCCCAGCATTTT
many,TRBV10-2,.,TRBJ1-5,CASRQNSNQPQHF,TGCGCCAGCAGGCAGAATAGCAATCAGCCCCAGCATTTT
many,TRBV28,.,TRBJ2-3,CASSFLSGTDTQYF,TGTGCCAGCAGTTTTCTTTCTGGCACAGATACGCAGTATTTT
.,TRBV20-1,.,TRBJ2-1,CSASTSGGIEQFF,TGCAGTGCTAGTACCAGCGGCGGTATTGAGCAGTTCTTC
few,TRBV19,TRBD2,TRBJ2-3,CASSIDLGGGKPTDTQYF,TGTGCCAGTAGTATAGATCTCGGCGGGGGGAAACCCACAGATACGCAGTATTTT
few,TRBV3-1,.,TRBJ2-1,CASSQASGTTNPYNEQFF,TGTGCCAGCAGCCAGGCCTCCGGGACAACAAACCCCTACAATGAGCAGTTCTTC
.,TRBV12-3/TRBV12-4,TRBD2,TRBJ2-4,CASSFLAVAKNIQYF,TGTGCCAGCAGTTTCCTAGCGGTAGCCAAAAACATTCAGTACTTC
few,TRBV28,.,TRBJ2-7,CASGGGLPSYEQYF,TGTGCCAGCGGTGGGGGGCTCCCCTCCTACGAGCAGTACTTC
.,TRBV5-1,.,TRBJ2-1,CASSANGGSYNEQFF,TGCGCCAGCAGCGCTAATGGTGGCTCCTACAATGAGCAGTTCTTC
.,TRBV27,TRBD2,TRBJ2-7,CASSTISGGGLYEQYF,TGTGCCAGCAGTACTATCAGCGGGGGGGGCCTCTACGAGCAGTACTTC
few,TRBV7-9,TRBD1,TRBJ2-6,CASSSGQGATGANVLTF,TGTGCCAGCAGCTCGGGACAGGGGGCGACTGGGGCCAACGTCCTGACTTTC
many,TRBV6-1,.,TRBJ1-1,CASSGQVQALEAFF,TGTGCCAGCAGTGGGCAAGTACAAGCCCTTGAAGCTTTCTTT
many,TRBV12-3/TRBV12-4,.,TRBJ1-1,CASSLNFRGNTEAFF,TGTGCCAGCAGTTTAAATTTTCGGGGGAACACTGAAGCTTTCTTT